This T cell receptor beta chain was captured in a study of technical replicates of blood from several donors. From germline, CDR1 is KGHSH and CDR2 LQKENI. The CDR3 has 14 amino acids. Trimming at V came to 6 bases and at J to 8 bases, leaving 8 bases not matched to a gene. Sequencing used immunoSEQ multiplex PCR; TCRdb keeps in-frame clones, though not all of them. The repertoire includes approximately 81,000 clones, 96% of them detected once, and around 0.2% sits in the top ten. The V gene is TRBV18, the J gene TRBJ1-1, with 11 bases matching TRBD1. Sequenced input: T cells isolated from PBMCs. The TCR comes from a human donor in good health. DNA for the CDR3: TGTGCCAGCTCCCCGGGACAGGGGGATCTCGAAGCTTTCTTT. It translates to CASSPGQGDLEAFF. The full variable domain, rest sourced from reference TRBV18 and TRBJ1-1, is NAGVMQNPRHLVRRRGQEARLRCSPMKGHSHVYWYRQLPEEGLKFMVYLQKENIIDESGMPKERFSAEFPKEGPSILRIQQVVRGDSAAYFCASSPGQGDLEAFFGQGTRLTVV.